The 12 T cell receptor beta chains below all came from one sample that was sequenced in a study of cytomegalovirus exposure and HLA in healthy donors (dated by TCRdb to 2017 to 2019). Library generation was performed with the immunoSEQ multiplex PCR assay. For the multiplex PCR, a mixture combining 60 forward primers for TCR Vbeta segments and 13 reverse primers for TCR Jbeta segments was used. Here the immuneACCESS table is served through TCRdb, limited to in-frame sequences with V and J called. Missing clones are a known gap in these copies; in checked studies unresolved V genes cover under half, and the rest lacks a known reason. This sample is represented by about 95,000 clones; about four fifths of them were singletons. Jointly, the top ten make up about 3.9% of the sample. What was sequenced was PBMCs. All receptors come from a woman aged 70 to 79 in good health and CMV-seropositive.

The CDR3, as DNA: TGCGCCAGCAGCCAAGCGGTGCGGGTTACCGGGGAGCTGTTTTTT. Its protein is CASSQAVRVTGELFF. V gene TRBV4-3 combines with J gene TRBJ2-2; maybe TRBD2 (5 bases). The length of the CDR3 is 15 residues. The germline V gene encodes CDR1 LGHNA and CDR2 YSLEER. Deletions cut 1 base from V and 5 bases from J, with 11 bases between.

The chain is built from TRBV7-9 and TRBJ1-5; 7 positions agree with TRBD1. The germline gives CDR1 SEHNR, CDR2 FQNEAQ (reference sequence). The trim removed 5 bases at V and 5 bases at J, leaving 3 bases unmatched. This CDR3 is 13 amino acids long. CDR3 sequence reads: CASSNTGDQPQHF. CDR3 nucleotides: TGTGCCAGCAGCAATACAGGGGATCAGCCCCAGCATTTT.

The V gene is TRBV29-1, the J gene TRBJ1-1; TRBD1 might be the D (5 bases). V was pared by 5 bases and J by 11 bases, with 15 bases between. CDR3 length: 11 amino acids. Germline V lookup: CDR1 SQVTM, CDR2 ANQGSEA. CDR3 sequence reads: CSVPGVRGAFF. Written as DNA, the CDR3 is TGCAGCGTTCCGGGGGTTCGGGGCGCTTTCTTT.

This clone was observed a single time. CDR3 in amino acids: CVGGTNTEAFF. The CDR3 DNA sequence: TGTGTCGGCGGGACGAACACTGAAGCTTTCTTT. This sequence joins TRBV2 and TRBJ1-1, with a weak D call TRBD1 (5 bases). The V gene's germline CDR1 is SNHLY and CDR2 FYNNEI. CDR3 length equals 11 residues.

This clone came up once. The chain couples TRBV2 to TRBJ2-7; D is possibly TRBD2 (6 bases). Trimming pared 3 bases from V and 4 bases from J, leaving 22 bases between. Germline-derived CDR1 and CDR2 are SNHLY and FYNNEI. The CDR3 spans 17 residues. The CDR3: CASSDFILARRGYEQYF. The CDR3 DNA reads TGTGCCAGCAGTGACTTTATCCTGGCTAGGAGGGGTTACGAGCAGTACTTC.

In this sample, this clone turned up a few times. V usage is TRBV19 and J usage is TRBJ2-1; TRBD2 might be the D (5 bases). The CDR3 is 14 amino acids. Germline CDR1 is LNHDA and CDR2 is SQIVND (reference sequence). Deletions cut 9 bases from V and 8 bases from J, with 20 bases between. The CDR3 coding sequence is TGTGCCAGATGGGTTTGGGGATCCGGGGATGAGCAGTTCTTC. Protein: CARWVWGSGDEQFF.

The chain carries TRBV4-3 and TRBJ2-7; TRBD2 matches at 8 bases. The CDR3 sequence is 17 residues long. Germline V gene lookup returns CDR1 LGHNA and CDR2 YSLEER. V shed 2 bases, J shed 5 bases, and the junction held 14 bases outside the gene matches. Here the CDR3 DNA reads TGCGCCAGCAGCCAACTCGGACTAGCTGGGGGGTTCCACGAGCAGTACTTC. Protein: CASSQLGLAGGFHEQYF.

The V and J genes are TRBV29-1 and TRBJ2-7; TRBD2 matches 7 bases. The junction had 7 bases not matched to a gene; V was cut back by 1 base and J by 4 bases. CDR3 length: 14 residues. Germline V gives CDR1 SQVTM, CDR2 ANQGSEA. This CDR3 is CSVEVLAEPYEQYF. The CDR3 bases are TGCAGCGTTGAAGTCCTAGCGGAGCCGTACGAGCAGTACTTC.

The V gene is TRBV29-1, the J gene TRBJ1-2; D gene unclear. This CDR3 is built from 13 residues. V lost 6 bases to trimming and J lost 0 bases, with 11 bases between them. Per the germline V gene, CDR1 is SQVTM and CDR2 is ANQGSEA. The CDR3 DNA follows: TGCAGCGTAACAGTAGTTTCTAACTATGGCTACACCTTC. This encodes CSVTVVSNYGYTF. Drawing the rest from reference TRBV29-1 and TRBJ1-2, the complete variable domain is SAVISQKPSRDICQRGTSLTIQCQVDSQVTMMFWYRQQPGQSLTLIATANQGSEATYESGFVIDKFPISRPNLTFSTLTVSNMSPEDSSIYLCSVTVVSNYGYTFGSGTRLTVV.

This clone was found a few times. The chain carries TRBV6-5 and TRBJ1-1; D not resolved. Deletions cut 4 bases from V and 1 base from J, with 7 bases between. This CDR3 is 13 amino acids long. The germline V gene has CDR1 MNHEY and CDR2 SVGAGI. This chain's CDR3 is CASSSSGNTEAFF. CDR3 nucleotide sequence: TGTGCCAGCAGTTCGTCGGGGAACACTGAAGCTTTCTTT.

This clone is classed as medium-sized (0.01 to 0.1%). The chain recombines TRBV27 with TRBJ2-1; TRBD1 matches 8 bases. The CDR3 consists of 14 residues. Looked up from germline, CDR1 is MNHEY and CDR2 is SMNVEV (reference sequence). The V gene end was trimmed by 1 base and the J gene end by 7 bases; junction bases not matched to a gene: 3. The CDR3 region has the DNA TGTGCCAGCAGTTTATGGACAGGGACGAATGAGCAGTTCTTC. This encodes CASSLWTGTNEQFF.

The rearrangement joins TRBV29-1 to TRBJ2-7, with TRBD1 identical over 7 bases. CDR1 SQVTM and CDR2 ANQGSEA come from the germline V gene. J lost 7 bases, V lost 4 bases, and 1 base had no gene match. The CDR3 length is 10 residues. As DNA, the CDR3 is TGCAGCGTTGGGGGACAGGAGCAGTACTTC. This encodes CSVGGQEQYF.